This T cell receptor (beta chain) was found in a study of identical twins. Notes on the study in general: Some out-of-frame alpha sequences were shared by twins, and these showed excess low generation probability. Memory repertoires showed no such pattern, whereas abundant cord blood beta clonotypes carried fewer insertions.

A universal primer site came from template switching; cDNA carried unique molecular identifiers. In TCRdb, the 5' RACE reads were re-called with MiXCR into one record per CDR3 protein. The repertoire consists of approximately 700,000 distinct CDR3 sequences, with less than 7% occurring once and the leading ten covering about 2%. Note on this clonotype: Its target is unknown.

The CDR3 loop spans 13 amino acids. The germline CDR1 and CDR2 sequences are SGHRS and YFSETQ. V lost 7 bases and J 3 bases, leaving 10 bases between the germline ends. Every donor was a healthy Caucasian. This clonotype was obtained from a man between 18 and 35 years old in good health. Sample: naive T cells sorted from blood. This chain joins TRBV5-1 and TRBJ2-2; maybe TRBD1 (6 bases). The CDR3 bases are TGCGCCAGCGCACAGGGTGACACCGGGGAGCTGTTTTTT. This encodes CASAQGDTGELFF.